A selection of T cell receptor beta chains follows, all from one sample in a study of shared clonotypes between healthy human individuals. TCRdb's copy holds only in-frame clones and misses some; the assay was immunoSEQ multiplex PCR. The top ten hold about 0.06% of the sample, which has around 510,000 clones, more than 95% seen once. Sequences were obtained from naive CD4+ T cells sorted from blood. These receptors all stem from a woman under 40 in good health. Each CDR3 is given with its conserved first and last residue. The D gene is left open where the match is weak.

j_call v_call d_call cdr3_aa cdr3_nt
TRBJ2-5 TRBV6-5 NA CASSYSPGQETQYF TGTGCCAGCAGTTACTCGCCGGGACAAGAGACCCAGTACTTC
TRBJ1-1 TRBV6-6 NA CASSSSPGTMNTEAFF TGTGCCAGCAGTTCATCCCCCGGGACAATGAACACTGAAGCTTTCTTT
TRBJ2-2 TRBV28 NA CASSGGASNTGELFF TGTGCCAGCAGTGGTGGGGCATCGAACACCGGGGAGCTGTTTTTT
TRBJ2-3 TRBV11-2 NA CASSLDWTPPIDTQYF TGTGCCAGCAGCTTAGATTGGACGCCCCCCATCGATACGCAGTATTTT
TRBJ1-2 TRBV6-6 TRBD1 CASRTGGHGYTF TGTGCCAGCCGGACAGGCGGACATGGCTACACCTTC
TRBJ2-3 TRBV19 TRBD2 CASSYSIGTSPQGTDTQYF TGTGCCAGTAGCTACTCGATCGGGACTAGTCCCCAGGGTACAGATACGCAGTATTTT
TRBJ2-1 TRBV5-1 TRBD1 CASSYAQGANEQFF TGCGCCAGCAGCTACGCACAGGGGGCCAATGAGCAGTTCTTC
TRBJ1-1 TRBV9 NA CASSAPNRETEAFF TGTGCCAGCAGCGCTCCAAACAGGGAAACTGAAGCTTTCTTT
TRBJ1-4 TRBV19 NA CASSTEDRLKLFF TGTGCCAGTAGTACGGAGGACCGCCTGAAACTGTTTTTT
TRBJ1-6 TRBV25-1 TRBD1 CASRGDRGHNSPLHF TGTGCCAGCCGGGGGGACAGGGGCCATAATTCACCCCTCCACTTT
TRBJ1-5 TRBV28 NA CASRRTGYSNQPQHF TGTGCCAGCAGGCGGACGGGGTATAGCAATCAGCCCCAGCATTTT
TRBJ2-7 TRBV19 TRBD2 CASSVGTSGISYEQYF TGTGCCAGTAGTGTAGGGACTAGCGGAATCTCCTACGAGCAGTACTTC
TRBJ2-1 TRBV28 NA CASSFPLSSYEQFF TGTGCCAGCAGTTTTCCACTTTCTAGCTATGAGCAGTTCTTC
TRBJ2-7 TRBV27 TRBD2 CASSLPHRTSGRLVQYF TGTGCCAGCAGTTTACCCCACCGGACTAGCGGGAGGCTTGTGCAGTACTTC